The 19 T cell receptor beta chains in this list originate from one sample, sequenced in a study of blood T cell repertoires in COVID-19. Sequenced by immunoSEQ multiplex PCR; TCRdb stores in-frame clones only, minus some. The sample consists of roughly 160,000 clones, roughly 93% of them appearing once. Sequences were obtained from peripheral blood. These receptors came from a man in his late teens or twenties with COVID-19, enrolled during active disease.

The chain employs TRBV9 and TRBJ2-1, with 8 bases aligning to TRBD2. Germline CDR1 SGDLS, CDR2 YYNGEE. This CDR3 spans 15 amino acids. Germline trimming cut 0 bases from V and 7 bases from J; bases unmatched to any gene: 6. The CDR3 region has the DNA TGTGCCAGCAGCGTAGGAGGGAGCGGGGGAAATGAGCAGTTCTTC. Its translation is CASSVGGSGGNEQFF.

This chain uses TRBV6-5 with TRBJ1-2; D is uncertain. The CDR3 spans 15 residues. Germline lookup yields CDR1 MNHEY and CDR2 SVGAGI. V lost 2 bases, J lost 4 bases, and 14 bases lay in between. The CDR3 reads CASSYQPGSPYGYTF. The CDR3 DNA follows: TGTGCCAGCAGTTACCAACCGGGGAGTCCCTATGGCTACACCTTC.

The gene calls are TRBV30 and TRBJ2-1; D remains ambiguous. From germline, CDR1 is GTSNPN and CDR2 SVGIG (reference sequence). V gave up 2 bases and J gave up 0 bases, with 5 bases separating them. This CDR3 comprises 13 residues. CDR3 protein: CAWSSSSYNEQFF. The CDR3, as DNA: TGTGCCTGGAGTTCCAGCTCCTACAATGAGCAGTTCTTC.

The chain links TRBV7-2 to TRBJ2-7; 7 positions agree with TRBD1. Germline V CDR1 and CDR2: SGHTA, FQGNSA. V was pared by 5 bases and J by 4 bases, with 2 bases of the junction left unmatched. There are 12 residues in the CDR3. This CDR3 is CASSPGGYEQYF. CDR3 coding DNA: TGTGCCAGCAGCCCAGGGGGTTACGAGCAGTACTTC.

The CDR3 DNA follows: TGTGCCACCAGCAGAAACGCAAATACAGGGTGGCCTAACTATGGCTACACCTTC. It specifies CATSRNANTGWPNYGYTF. V gene TRBV15 combines with J gene TRBJ1-2; D is possibly TRBD1 (6 bases). Between the trimmed V and J ends, which lost 2 bases and 0 bases, there was a span of 19 bases. Germline V CDR1 and CDR2: LNHNV, YYDKDF (reference sequence). This CDR3 has 18 amino acids.

J is TRBJ2-5 and V is TRBV28, with TRBD2 matching 10 bases. Germline loops: CDR1 MDHEN, CDR2 SYDVKM. This CDR3 region has 15 residues. With V trimmed by 1 base and J by 4 bases, 3 bases remained unmatched. CDR3 in DNA: TGTGCCAGCAGTTTATTTAGCGGGAGGTTAGAGACCCAGTACTTC. Translated, it gives CASSLFSGRLETQYF.

The V gene is TRBV2, the J gene TRBJ1-1; a weak D match, TRBD1 (5 bases). Germline CDR1 and CDR2: SNHLY and FYNNEI. This CDR3 is built from 15 residues. Trimming left V 8 bases short and J 3 bases short, with 19 bases between. CDR3: CASSPEGRGDTEAFF. In nucleotides, the CDR3 is TGTGCCAGCTCCCCGGAGGGGCGGGGAGACACTGAAGCTTTCTTT.

V gene TRBV21-1 combines with J gene TRBJ1-5. TRBV21-1 is a documented pseudogene. The CDR3 consists of 19 residues. The CDR3 loop reads CASSTQEWFRWEVNQPQHF. The CDR3 bases are TGTGCCAGCAGCACCCAAGAGTGGTTCAGGTGGGAGGTCAATCAGCCCCAGCATTTT.

The CDR3 spells CAWSIGVGQPQHF. The DNA for the CDR3 is TGTGCCTGGAGTATTGGAGTAGGTCAGCCCCAGCATTTT. This chain connects TRBV30 to TRBJ1-5; D call uncertain. V was shortened by 2 bases and J by 6 bases, with 11 bases between the two germline ends. The germline V gene has CDR1 GTSNPN and CDR2 SVGIG (reference sequence). This CDR3 is built from 13 residues.

The sample holds one count of this clone. The chain joins TRBV9 to TRBJ2-3; TRBD1 agrees at 9 bases. Trimming at V came to 4 bases and at J to 6 bases, leaving 9 bases not matched to a gene. The CDR3 length is 15 residues. From germline, CDR1 is SGDLS and CDR2 YYNGEE. The CDR3: CASSPRTGVEDTQYF. The CDR3 DNA reads as TGTGCCAGCAGCCCAAGGACAGGGGTGGAGGATACGCAGTATTTT.

Worth noting for this clone: The junction differs from germline at one of its ends, possibly a read error. The rearrangement uses TRBV9 and TRBJ1-4, with D uncertain. Per the germline V gene, CDR1 is SGDLS and CDR2 is YYNGEE. This CDR3 has 17 residues. The CDR3 DNA reads as TGTGCCAGCAGCCCCCGAGAAAGGCCGGGAGGAAATGAAAAACTGCTTTTT. Residues: CASSPRERPGGNEKLLF.

This chain connects TRBV7-9 to TRBJ1-1, with D unresolved. The CDR3 loop spans 13 amino acids. Germline V CDR1 and CDR2: SEHNR, FQNEAQ (reference sequence). Trimming took 5 bases from V and 10 from J, leaving 17 bases between them. The CDR3 sequence is CASSPEAGPGAFF. In DNA, the CDR3 is TGTGCCAGCAGCCCTGAAGCCGGCCCGGGAGCTTTCTTT.

Worth noting for this clone: A junction boundary mismatches the germline segment, possibly from a read error. The chain employs TRBV4-3 and TRBJ1-4, with D perhaps matching TRBD1 (6 bases). The CDR3 spans 16 residues. Germline V gives CDR1 LGHNA, CDR2 YSLEER. The CDR3 DNA reads as TGCGCCAGCAGCCAAGCCAAGACAGGAAGGTACGAAAAACTGCTTTTT. Translating gives CASSQAKTGRYEKLLF.

The chain is built from TRBV14 and TRBJ2-1, with D perhaps TRBD1 (5 bases). V gave up 3 bases and J gave up 3 bases, with 12 bases separating them. Germline V gene sequence: CDR1 SGHDN, CDR2 FVKESK. The CDR3 is 15 amino acids. The CDR3 DNA reads TGTGCCAGCAGCCACGACAGCGTGAGCTACAATGAGCAGTTCTTC. Protein product: CASSHDSVSYNEQFF.

The chain uses TRBV7-6 and TRBJ1-3; D might be TRBD1 (5 bases). V gave up 0 bases and J gave up 0 bases, with 9 bases separating them. The CDR3 has 16 residues. Germline V gene lookup returns CDR1 SGHVS and CDR2 FNYEAQ. CDR3 coding DNA: TGTGCCAGCAGCTTAGCGTGGGGCAGCTCTGGAAACACCATATATTTT. This encodes CASSLAWGSSGNTIYF.

This sequence joins TRBV5-8 and TRBJ2-2, with D perhaps TRBD2 (5 bases). With 0 bases removed from V and 4 bases from J, the gap between germline ends came to 16 bases. Looked up from germline, CDR1 is SGHTS and CDR2 is YDEGEE. The CDR3 consists of 17 residues. This CDR3 reads CASSLVLTPAGTGELFF. As DNA, the CDR3 is TGTGCCAGCAGCTTGGTCCTTACACCGGCGGGCACCGGGGAGCTGTTTTTT.

J is TRBJ2-1 and V is TRBV10-3, with TRBD2 matching 11 bases. Germline trimming cut 8 bases from V and 0 bases from J; bases unmatched to any gene: 9. CDR1 ENHRY and CDR2 SYGVKD come from the germline V gene. The length of the CDR3 is 17 residues. In nucleotides, the CDR3 is TGTGCCATCGGGGGACTAGCGGCCGTCGGCTCCTACAATGAGCAGTTCTTC. Its protein is CAIGGLAAVGSYNEQFF.

This chain uses TRBV6-1 with TRBJ2-7; 8 bases match TRBD2. The CDR3 contains 15 residues. The germline V gene encodes CDR1 MNHNS and CDR2 SASEGT. Trimming cost V 2 bases and J 4 bases; bases outside gene matches: 7. The CDR3 coding sequence is TGTGCCAGCAGTGAACGGGCGGGAGGAGGGTACGAGCAGTACTTC. Its protein is CASSERAGGGYEQYF.

CDR3: CASSPDSLGTGVRYEQYF. The CDR3 DNA reads TGCGCCAGCAGCCCCGACTCCCTTGGGACAGGGGTTCGGTACGAGCAGTACTTC. This chain connects TRBV4-1 to TRBJ2-7; 10 positions agree with TRBD1. Trimming took 4 bases from V and 4 from J; bases not matched to a gene: 16. CDR1 is MGHRA, CDR2 YSYEKL, per germline. This CDR3 is built from 18 residues.